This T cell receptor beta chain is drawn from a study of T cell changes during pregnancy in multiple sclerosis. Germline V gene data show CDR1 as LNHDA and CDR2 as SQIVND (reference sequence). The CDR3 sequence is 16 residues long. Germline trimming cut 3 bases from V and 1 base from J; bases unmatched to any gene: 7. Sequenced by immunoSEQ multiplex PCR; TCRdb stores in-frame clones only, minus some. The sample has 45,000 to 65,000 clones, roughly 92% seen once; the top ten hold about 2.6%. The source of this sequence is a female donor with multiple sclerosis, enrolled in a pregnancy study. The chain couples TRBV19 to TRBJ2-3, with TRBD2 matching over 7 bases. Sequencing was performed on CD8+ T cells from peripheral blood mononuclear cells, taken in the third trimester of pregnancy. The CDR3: CASSMRRERGTDTQYF. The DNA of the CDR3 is TGTGCCAGTAGTATGCGGCGGGAGCGGGGCACAGATACGCAGTATTTT.